This TCR beta chain was observed in a study of CD8 T cells in Susac syndrome. RNA was extracted with the RNeasy kit, and a quantity of about 0.45 to 1 ug was reverse transcribed using random hexamers. TCRdb ran MiXCR on the immunoSEQ multiplex PCR reads and lists one entry per CDR3 protein. The table records 160,000 or so distinct CDR3 sequences, 85% to 95% of them present only once. Germline loops: CDR1 SQVTM, CDR2 ANQGSEA. The length of the CDR3 is 12 residues. V was pared by 2 bases and J by 4 bases, with 8 bases between. As judged by recently defined diagnostic criteria, patients with Susac syndrome had definite or probable disease.

The sample taken for sequencing was CD4+ T cells from PBMCs. The chain employs TRBV29-1 and TRBJ2-5, with D unresolved. This receptor was identified in a human donor with Susac syndrome. CDR3 in amino acids: CSVEMGAETQYF. CDR3 DNA sequence: TGCAGCGTTGAAATGGGTGCAGAGACCCAGTACTTC.